This T cell receptor (beta chain) was captured in a study of cytomegalovirus exposure and HLA in healthy donors. Study-level information: Counted in an early data release were about 86 million unique TCRs from HLA-typed donors.

The primer mix had 60 Vbeta and 13 Jbeta primers. The table came from immunoSEQ multiplex PCR; TCRdb's copy has only in-frame clones and leaves some out. The sample lists approximately 110,000 clones, around three quarters occurring once. The receptor comes from a middle-aged woman in good health and CMV-seronegative. Input material: PBMCs.

CDR3 region: CASSLKQGPYEQYF. The CDR3 DNA reads as TGTGCCAGCAGCCTAAAACAGGGACCCTACGAGCAGTACTTC. This sequence joins TRBV7-6 and TRBJ2-7, with a weak D call TRBD1 (6 bases). The V gene lost 5 bases and the J gene lost 2 bases, with 13 bases spanning the gap. The germline V gene has CDR1 SGHVS and CDR2 FNYEAQ. CDR3 size: 14 residues. Based on the CDR3 plus reference TRBV7-6 and TRBJ2-7, the full variable domain is GAGVSQSPRYKVTKRGQDVALRCDPISGHVSLYWYRQALGQGPEFLTYFNYEAQQDKSGLPNDRFSAERPEGSISTLTIQRTEQRDSAMYRCASSLKQGPYEQYFGPGTRLTVT.